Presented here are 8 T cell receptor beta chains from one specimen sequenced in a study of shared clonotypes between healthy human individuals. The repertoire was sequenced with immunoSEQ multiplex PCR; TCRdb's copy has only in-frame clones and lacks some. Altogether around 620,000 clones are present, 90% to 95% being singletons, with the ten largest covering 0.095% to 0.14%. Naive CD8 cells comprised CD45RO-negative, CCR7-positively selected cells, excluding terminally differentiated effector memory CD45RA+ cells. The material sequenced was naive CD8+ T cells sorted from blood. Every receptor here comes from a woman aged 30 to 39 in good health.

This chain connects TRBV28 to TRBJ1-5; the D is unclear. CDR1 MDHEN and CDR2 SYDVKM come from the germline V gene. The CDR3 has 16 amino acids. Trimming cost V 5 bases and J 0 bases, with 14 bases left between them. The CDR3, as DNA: TGTGCCAGCAGTCCAAAGGGTTACAGTAGCAATCAGCCCCAGCATTTT. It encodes CASSPKGYSSNQPQHF. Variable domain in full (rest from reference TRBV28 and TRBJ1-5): DVKVTQSSRYLVKRTGEKVFLECVQDMDHENMFWYRQDPGLGLRLIYFSYDVKMKEKGDIPEGYSVSREKKERFSLILESASTNQTSMYLCASSPKGYSSNQPQHFGDGTRLSIL.

The CDR3 loop reads CASSPPGQGQEQYF. In DNA form, the CDR3 reads TGTGCCAGCAGCCCCCCCGGACAGGGTCAGGAGCAGTACTTC. This chain connects TRBV5-5 to TRBJ2-7; 8 nucleotides agree with TRBD1. Germline trimming cut 4 bases from V and 7 bases from J; bases unmatched to any gene: 10. Germline values: CDR1 SGHKS, CDR2 YYEKEE (reference sequence). The CDR3 has 14 residues.

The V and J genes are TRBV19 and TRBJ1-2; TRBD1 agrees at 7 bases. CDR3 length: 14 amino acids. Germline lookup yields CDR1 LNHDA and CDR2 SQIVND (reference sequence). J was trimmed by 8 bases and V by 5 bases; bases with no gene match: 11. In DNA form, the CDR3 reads TGTGCCAGTAGTCCAGACAGGGTCTGGATCGGCTACACCTTC. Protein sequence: CASSPDRVWIGYTF.

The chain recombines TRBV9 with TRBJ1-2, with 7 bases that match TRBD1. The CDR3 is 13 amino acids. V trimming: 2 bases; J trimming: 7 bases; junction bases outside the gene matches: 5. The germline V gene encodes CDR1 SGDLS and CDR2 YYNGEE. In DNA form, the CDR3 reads TGTGCCAGCAGCGTTACAGGGGTTGCTGGCTACACCTTC. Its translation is CASSVTGVAGYTF. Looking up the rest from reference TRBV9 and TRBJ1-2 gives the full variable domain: DSGVTQTPKHLITATGQRVTLRCSPRSGDLSVYWYQQSLDQGLQFLIQYYNGEERAKGNILERFSAQQFPDLHSELNLSSLELGDSALYFCASSVTGVAGYTFGSGTRLTVV.

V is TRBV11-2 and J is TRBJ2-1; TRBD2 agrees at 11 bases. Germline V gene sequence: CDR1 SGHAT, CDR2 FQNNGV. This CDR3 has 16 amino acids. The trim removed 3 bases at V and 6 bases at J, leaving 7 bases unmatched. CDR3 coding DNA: TGTGCCAGCAGCTTCCGTACTAGCGGGGGACTCAATGAGCAGTTCTTC. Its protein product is CASSFRTSGGLNEQFF.

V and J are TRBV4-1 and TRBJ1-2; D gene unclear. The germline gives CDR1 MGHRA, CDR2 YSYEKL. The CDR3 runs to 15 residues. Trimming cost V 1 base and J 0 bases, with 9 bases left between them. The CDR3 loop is CASSQGTTANYGYTF. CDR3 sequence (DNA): TGCGCCAGCAGCCAAGGAACCACAGCTAACTATGGCTACACCTTC.

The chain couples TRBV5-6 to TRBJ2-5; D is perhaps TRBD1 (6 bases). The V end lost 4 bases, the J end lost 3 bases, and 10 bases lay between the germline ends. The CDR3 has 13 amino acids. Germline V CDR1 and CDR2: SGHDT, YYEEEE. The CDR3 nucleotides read TGTGCCAGCAGCCGGAACAGGGAAGAGACCCAGTACTTC. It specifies CASSRNREETQYF.

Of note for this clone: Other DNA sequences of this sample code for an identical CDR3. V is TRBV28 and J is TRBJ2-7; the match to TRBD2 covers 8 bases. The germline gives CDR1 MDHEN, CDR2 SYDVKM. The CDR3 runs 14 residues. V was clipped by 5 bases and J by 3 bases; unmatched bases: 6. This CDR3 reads CASSEAGGGYEQYF. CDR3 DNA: TGTGCCAGCAGTGAGGCGGGAGGAGGCTACGAGCAGTACTTC.